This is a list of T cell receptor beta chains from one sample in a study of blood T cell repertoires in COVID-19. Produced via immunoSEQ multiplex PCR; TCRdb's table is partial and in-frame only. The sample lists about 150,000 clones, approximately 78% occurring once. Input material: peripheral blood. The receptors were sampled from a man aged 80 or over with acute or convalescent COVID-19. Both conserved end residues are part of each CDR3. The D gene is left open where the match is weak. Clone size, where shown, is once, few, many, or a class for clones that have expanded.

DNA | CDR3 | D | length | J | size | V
TGTGCCAGCAGCTTGGGCCGCTTAGCTAACTATGGCTACACCTTC | CASSLGRLANYGYTF | - | 15 | TRBJ1-2 | - | TRBV5-6
TGCGCCAGCAGCTTGGTCAGCTACAATGAGCAGTTCTTC | CASSLVSYNEQFF | - | 13 | TRBJ2-1 | - | TRBV5-1
TGCGCCACCAATGGACAGGGAGACACCGGGGAGCTGTTTTTT | CATNGQGDTGELFF | TRBD1 | 14 | TRBJ2-2 | few | TRBV5-1
TGCGCCAGCAGCCAAGATTGGGCCAACCAAGAGACCCAGTACTTC | CASSQDWANQETQYF | - | 15 | TRBJ2-5 | - | TRBV4-3
TGCGCCAGCATCGGAGGGGGGGACACTGAAGCTTTCTTT | CASIGGGDTEAFF | - | 13 | TRBJ1-1 | once | TRBV5-1
TGCAGCGTCTGGACAGGGGCTGGCTACACCTTC | CSVWTGAGYTF | TRBD1 | 11 | TRBJ1-2 | - | TRBV29-1
TGTGCCAGCAGCGAACCCGGACTCCTCACGGGGACCCAGTACTTC | CASSEPGLLTGTQYF | - | 15 | TRBJ2-5 | once | TRBV7-2
TGTGCCAGCAGAAGGGGGAACACTGAAGCTTTCTTT | CASRRGNTEAFF | - | 12 | TRBJ1-1 | - | TRBV6-5
TGCGCCAGCAGCCAAGAAATCCAGCGGGGGGGCACAGATACGCAGTATTTT | CASSQEIQRGGTDTQYF | TRBD2 | 17 | TRBJ2-3 | few | TRBV4-1
TGCAGCGTTCAGGGGGCCACTGAAGCTTTCTTT | CSVQGATEAFF | TRBD1 | 11 | TRBJ1-1 | - | TRBV29-1
TGTGCCAGCAGTTACTCTAGCCATGAAGCTTTCTTT | CASSYSSHEAFF | - | 12 | TRBJ1-1 | - | TRBV6-5
TGTGCCAGCAGCCATGGGAGGATTACTAGCGGGTTCTCAGATACGCAGTATTTT | CASSHGRITSGFSDTQYF | TRBD2 | 18 | TRBJ2-3 | - | TRBV7-3
TGTGCCAGCAGCTTATCGTCTTCGACAGGGGGGAGTGGCTACACCTTC | CASSLSSSTGGSGYTF | TRBD1 | 16 | TRBJ1-2 | few | TRBV7-9
TGTGCCTGGAGCCCCCCGGGCTATGGCTACACCTTC | CAWSPPGYGYTF | - | 12 | TRBJ1-2 | - | TRBV30
TGCGCCAGCAGCTCCACCTCGACAGGGGCTGAAGCTTTCTTT | CASSSTSTGAEAFF | TRBD1 | 14 | TRBJ1-1 | - | TRBV5-1
TGTGCCATCAGATTTGACAGGAACACTGAAGCTTTCTTT | CAIRFDRNTEAFF | - | 13 | TRBJ1-1 | - | TRBV10-3
TGTGCCAGTAGAACGGGGACAGGGAATGGCTACACCTTC | CASRTGTGNGYTF | TRBD1 | 13 | TRBJ1-2 | - | TRBV19
TGCGCCAGCAGCTTGCAGCAGGGTCCTGGCAATGAGCAGTTCTTC | CASSLQQGPGNEQFF | - | 15 | TRBJ2-1 | - | TRBV5-1
TGTGCCAGCAGCTTATTTACTAGCCCTACCTACGAGCAGTACTTC | CASSLFTSPTYEQYF | - | 15 | TRBJ2-7 | - | TRBV11-3
TGCGCCAGCAGCCCCATGGGAGGGGCCACGATTAACTATGGCTACACCTTC | CASSPMGGATINYGYTF | - | 17 | TRBJ1-2 | few | TRBV4-1
TGTGCCAGTAGTAAACCCCCCGTTAGAACAGATACGCAGTATTTT | CASSKPPVRTDTQYF | - | 15 | TRBJ2-3 | - | TRBV19
TGTGCCAGTCAGGACAGGGTGAGTTCACCCCTCCACTTT | CASQDRVSSPLHF | TRBD1 | 13 | TRBJ1-6 | - | TRBV19
TGTGCCAGCAGCAAGGACAGGGGCATGACTGAAGCTTTCTTT | CASSKDRGMTEAFF | TRBD1 | 14 | TRBJ1-1 | once | TRBV5-8
TGTGCCAGCAGGACAGGGGCCAAAAACATTCAGTACTTC | CASRTGAKNIQYF | TRBD1 | 13 | TRBJ2-4 | - | TRBV6-5
TGTGCCAGCAGTTATTACCGGTCCAGGGGGCAGAGTGAGGGCTATGGCTACACCTTC | CASSYYRSRGQSEGYGYTF | TRBD1 | 19 | TRBJ1-2 | once | TRBV28
TGTGCCAGCAGCTTAGAGGGGCGCAGCCGGAACACTGAAGCTTTCTTT | CASSLEGRSRNTEAFF | - | 16 | TRBJ1-1 | - | TRBV11-2
TGTGCCAGCACCGAGGGCAGAAATTCACCCCTCCACTTT | CASTEGRNSPLHF | - | 13 | TRBJ1-6 | - | TRBV6-5
TGTGCCATCAGCACAAACAGGGGTCAACAAGAGACCCAGTACTTC | CAISTNRGQQETQYF | TRBD1 | 15 | TRBJ2-5 | - | TRBV10-3
TGCGCCAGCAGGCTTAACAGGGATAGCAATCAGCCCCAGCATTTT | CASRLNRDSNQPQHF | - | 15 | TRBJ1-5 | - | TRBV4-3